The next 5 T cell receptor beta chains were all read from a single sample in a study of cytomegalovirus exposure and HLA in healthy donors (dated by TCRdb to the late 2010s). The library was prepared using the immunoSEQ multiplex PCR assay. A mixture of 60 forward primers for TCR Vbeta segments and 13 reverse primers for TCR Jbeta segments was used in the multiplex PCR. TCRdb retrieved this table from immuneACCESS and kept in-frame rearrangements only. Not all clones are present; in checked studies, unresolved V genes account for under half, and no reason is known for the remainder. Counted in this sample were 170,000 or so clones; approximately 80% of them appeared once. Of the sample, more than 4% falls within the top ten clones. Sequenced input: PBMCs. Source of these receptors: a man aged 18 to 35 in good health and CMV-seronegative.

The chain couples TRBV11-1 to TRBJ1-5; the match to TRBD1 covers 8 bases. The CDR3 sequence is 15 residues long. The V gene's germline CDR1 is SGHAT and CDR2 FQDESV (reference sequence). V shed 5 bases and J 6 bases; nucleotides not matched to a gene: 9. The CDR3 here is CASSQTQGAGQPQHF. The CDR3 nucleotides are TGTGCCAGCAGCCAGACCCAGGGGGCGGGTCAGCCCCAGCATTTT.

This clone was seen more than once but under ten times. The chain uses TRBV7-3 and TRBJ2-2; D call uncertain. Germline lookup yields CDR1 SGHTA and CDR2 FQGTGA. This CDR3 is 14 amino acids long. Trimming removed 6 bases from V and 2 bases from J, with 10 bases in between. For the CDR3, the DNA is TGTGCCAGCAGAAACTTTGCAAACACCGGGGAGCTGTTTTTT. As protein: CASRNFANTGELFF.

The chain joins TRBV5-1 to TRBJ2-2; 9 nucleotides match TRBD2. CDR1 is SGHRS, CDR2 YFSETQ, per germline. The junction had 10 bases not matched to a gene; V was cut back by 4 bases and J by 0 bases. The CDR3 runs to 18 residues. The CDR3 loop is CASSTYGSGGANTGELFF. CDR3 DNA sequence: TGCGCCAGCAGCACTTATGGTAGCGGGGGAGCGAACACCGGGGAGCTGTTTTTT.

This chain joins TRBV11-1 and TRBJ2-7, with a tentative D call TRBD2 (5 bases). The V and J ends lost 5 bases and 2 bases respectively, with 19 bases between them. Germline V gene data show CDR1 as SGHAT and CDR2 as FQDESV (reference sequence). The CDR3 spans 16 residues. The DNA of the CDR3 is TGTGCCAGCAGCCCGGGCCGGGGATCGGGGACCTACGAGCAGTACTTC. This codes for CASSPGRGSGTYEQYF.

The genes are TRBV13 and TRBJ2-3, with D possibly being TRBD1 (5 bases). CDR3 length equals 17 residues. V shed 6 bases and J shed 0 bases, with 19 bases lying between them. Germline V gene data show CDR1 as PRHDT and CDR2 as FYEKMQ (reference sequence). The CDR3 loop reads CASSYIGHAKSTDTQYF. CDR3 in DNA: TGTGCCAGCAGTTACATTGGACACGCCAAGAGCACAGATACGCAGTATTTT.